A selection of T cell receptor beta chains follows, all from one sample in a study of cytomegalovirus exposure and HLA in healthy donors. Clones were read by immunoSEQ multiplex PCR, and TCRdb kept only the in-frame ones, dropping some. The repertoire holds around 300,000 clones, approximately 90% seen once, with approximately 2.4% in the top ten. Sequenced material: PBMCs. The receptors shown here come from a woman aged 18 to 35 in good health and CMV-seronegative. The CDR3 runs from the conserved cysteine through the conserved F or W. Fields, in order: J gene, V gene, clone size, D gene, CDR3 protein, CDR3 DNA. The D gene is left open where the match is weak. A row's size may be missing; if present it is once, few, many or a size class.

J: TRBJ2-5
V: TRBV9
size: NA
D: TRBD1
CDR3: CASSGGDRGRLETQYF
DNA: TGTGCCAGCAGCGGAGGGGACAGGGGGCGCCTGGAGACCCAGTACTTC

J: TRBJ2-3
V: TRBV15
size: NA
D: NA
CDR3: CATSEGGRDTDTQYF
DNA: TGTGCCACCAGCGAGGGGGGGCGCGACACAGATACGCAGTATTTT

J: TRBJ1-4
V: TRBV7-3
size: NA
D: NA
CDR3: CASSLTSGEKLFF
DNA: TGTGCCAGCAGCTTAACGTCGGGTGAAAAACTGTTTTTT

J: TRBJ1-6
V: TRBV7-9
size: NA
D: TRBD1
CDR3: CASSLVGTTGPSGTLHF
DNA: TGTGCCAGCAGCTTAGTAGGGACGACAGGGCCTTCGGGGACCCTCCACTTT

J: TRBJ2-7
V: TRBV27
size: NA
D: TRBD1
CDR3: CASSLLRDSSYEQYF
DNA: TGTGCCAGCAGCCTTCTCCGGGACAGTTCCTACGAGCAGTACTTC

J: TRBJ1-2
V: TRBV4-1
size: NA
D: NA
CDR3: CASSQAQALGAYTF
DNA: TGCGCCAGCAGCCAGGCACAGGCTTTGGGGGCCTACACCTTC

J: TRBJ2-7
V: TRBV27
size: once
D: TRBD2
CDR3: CASRLLFQTGGEQYF
DNA: TGTGCCAGCAGACTACTATTTCAAACGGGAGGCGAGCAGTACTTC

J: TRBJ2-5
V: TRBV12-5
size: NA
D: TRBD2
CDR3: CASGLVILAGGAETQYF
DNA: TGTGCTAGTGGTTTGGTCATACTAGCGGGGGGCGCAGAGACCCAGTACTTC

J: TRBJ2-1
V: TRBV28
size: NA
D: TRBD2
CDR3: CASSFSGGAREQFF
DNA: TGTGCCAGCAGTTTTAGCGGGGGGGCAAGAGAGCAGTTCTTC

J: TRBJ2-6
V: TRBV29-1
size: NA
D: TRBD2
CDR3: CSALAGAASGANVLTF
DNA: TGCAGCGCCCTAGCGGGAGCCGCGTCTGGGGCCAACGTCCTGACTTTC

J: TRBJ1-6
V: TRBV7-9
size: NA
D: NA
CDR3: CASRQSQNSPLHF
DNA: TGTGCCAGCAGACAGTCGCAGAATTCACCCCTCCACTTT

J: TRBJ2-1
V: TRBV19
size: NA
D: TRBD2
CDR3: CASSIPSGGVSYLGEQFF
DNA: TGTGCCAGTAGTATCCCTAGCGGGGGAGTATCATATCTAGGTGAGCAGTTCTTC

J: TRBJ1-5
V: TRBV5-5
size: NA
D: NA
CDR3: CASSLEGLNQPQHF
DNA: TGTGCCAGCAGCTTGGAAGGACTCAATCAGCCCCAGCATTTT

J: TRBJ1-1
V: TRBV23-1
size: NA
D: NA
CDR3: CASSQSRQRNTEAFF
DNA: TGCGCCAGCAGTCAATCGCGGCAACGGAACACTGAAGCTTTCTTT

J: TRBJ2-1
V: TRBV27
size: NA
D: NA
CDR3: CASRNPGHQFF
DNA: TGTGCCAGCAGGAACCCGGGTCACCAGTTCTTC